A selection of T cell receptor beta chains follows, all from one sample in a study of blood T cell repertoires in COVID-19. Generated by immunoSEQ multiplex PCR, the TCRdb table keeps only in-frame clones and is missing some. Among some 42,000 clones, approximately 91% were seen once, and the ten largest hold around 2.3%. The specimen sequenced was peripheral blood. These receptors all stem from a human donor in a cohort sampled during active COVID-19. Both conserved end residues are part of each CDR3. D genes are given only for firm matches. Clone size is shown for a subset of rows, as once, few, many or a class of expanded clone.

j_call	v_call	d_call	clone_size	cdr3_aa	cdr3_nt
TRBJ2-7	TRBV7-6	.	.	CASSLSQGNYEQYF	TGTGCCAGCAGCTTATCCCAGGGGAACTACGAGCAGTACTTC
TRBJ1-6	TRBV19	.	.	CASSRYGESPLHF	TGTGCCAGTAGTCGCTACGGAGAGTCACCCCTCCACTTT
TRBJ2-5	TRBV29-1	.	.	CSVQYQETQYF	TGCAGCGTTCAGTACCAAGAGACCCAGTACTTC
TRBJ1-4	TRBV15	TRBD1	.	CATSRDRMTGAHEKLFF	TGTGCCACCAGCAGAGATCGGATGACAGGGGCCCATGAAAAACTGTTTTTT
TRBJ2-5	TRBV2	TRBD2	.	CASSEVWASGTETQYF	TGTGCCAGCAGCGAGGTTTGGGCTAGCGGGACCGAGACCCAGTACTTC
TRBJ1-2	TRBV5-1	.	.	CASSFLTGPDGYTF	TGCGCCAGCAGCTTCCTAACAGGGCCGGATGGCTACACCTTC
TRBJ2-3	TRBV11-3	TRBD2	.	CASSFSGGITDTQYF	TGTGCCAGCAGCTTTAGCGGGGGGATCACAGATACGCAGTATTTT
TRBJ2-5	TRBV2	.	.	CASSREALETQYF	TGTGCCAGCAGCAGAGAGGCCTTAGAGACCCAGTACTTC
TRBJ2-3	TRBV5-1	.	few	CASSYRGASTDTQYF	TGCGCCAGCAGCTACCGGGGTGCCTCCACAGATACGCAGTATTTT
TRBJ2-5	TRBV15	TRBD2	.	CATSKLTGGPMETQYF	TGTGCCACCAGCAAATTGACGGGGGGGCCGATGGAGACCCAGTACTTC
TRBJ2-5	TRBV24-1	TRBD1	.	CATSDRDRGTETQYF	TGTGCCACCAGTGATCGTGACAGGGGAACGGAGACCCAGTACTTC
TRBJ2-5	TRBV11-3	.	.	CASSFPGSRLETQYF	TGTGCCAGCAGTTTCCCCGGGAGCCGTTTAGAGACCCAGTACTTC
TRBJ1-1	TRBV11-2	.	once	CASSLDQGARAFF	TGTGCCAGCAGCTTAGATCAAGGCGCGCGGGCTTTCTTT
TRBJ1-3	TRBV30	.	.	CAWTQGISGNTIYF	TGTGCCTGGACCCAGGGTATCTCTGGAAACACCATATATTTT
TRBJ1-6	TRBV6-5	.	.	CASSYSGEGLGSPLHF	TGTGCCAGCAGTTACTCTGGGGAGGGTTTGGGGTCACCCCTCCACTTT
TRBJ2-7	TRBV5-6	.	.	CASSLTGTTRYEQYF	TGTGCCAGCAGCTTGACCGGGACAACCCGATACGAGCAGTACTTC
TRBJ2-3	TRBV11-3	.	.	CASSPGLGLTDTQYF	TGTGCCAGCAGCCCAGGGTTGGGACTCACAGATACGCAGTATTTT
TRBJ2-7	TRBV3-1/TRBV3-2	TRBD2	.	CASSQETGGPEQYF	TGTGCCAGCAGCCAAGAAACGGGGGGTCCCGAGCAGTACTTC
TRBJ2-2	TRBV5-1	.	.	CASRETGQPTGELFF	TGCGCCAGCAGGGAAACCGGACAGCCCACCGGGGAGCTGTTTTTT
TRBJ1-1	TRBV30	TRBD1	.	CAWTPPDRATEAFF	TGTGCCTGGACCCCCCCGGACAGGGCCACTGAAGCTTTCTTT
TRBJ2-3	TRBV27	TRBD2	.	CASKTSGADTQYF	TGTGCCAGCAAGACTAGCGGGGCCGATACGCAGTATTTT
TRBJ1-1	TRBV5-5	TRBD1	once	CASSSDRGLMNTEAFF	TGTGCCAGCAGCTCGGACAGGGGCCTCATGAACACTGAAGCTTTCTTT
TRBJ2-3	TRBV5-1	TRBD1	.	CASSSWTGADTQYF	TGCGCCAGCAGCTCGTGGACAGGGGCAGATACGCAGTATTTT
TRBJ2-1	TRBV6-5	TRBD2	.	CASSSGTSGYNEQFF	TGTGCCAGCAGCTCCGGGACTAGCGGTTACAATGAGCAGTTCTTC
TRBJ2-1	TRBV10-3	TRBD1	.	CATGTGVDNEQFF	TGTGCCACCGGGACAGGGGTCGACAATGAGCAGTTCTTC
TRBJ1-5	TRBV11-2	TRBD1	few	CASSPGTGSNQPQHF	TGTGCCAGCAGCCCCGGGACAGGTAGCAATCAGCCCCAGCATTTT
TRBJ2-3	TRBV5-4	.	.	CASSRAGARDTQYF	TGTGCCAGCAGCCGCGCAGGGGCCAGAGATACGCAGTATTTT
TRBJ2-2	TRBV19	TRBD2	.	CASRPLTSGEYTGELFF	TGTGCCAGTAGACCCCTAACGAGCGGGGAATACACCGGGGAGCTGTTTTTT
TRBJ2-1	TRBV6-1	.	.	CASSEARRDEQFF	TGTGCCAGCAGTGAAGCGCGGAGGGATGAGCAGTTCTTC